Sequencing of this T cell receptor (beta chain) was carried out in a study of type 1 regulatory T cells (dated by TCRdb to the early 2020s). With respect to the entire study: The study characterized an in vitro protocol that generated a Tr1-enriched, alloantigen-specific CD4 T cell product named T-allo10. T-allo10 was being evaluated clinically in patients with hematological malignancies who were receiving allogeneic hematopoietic stem cell transplantation. The study at large found these results: Tr1 cells showed a more restricted TCR repertoire than non-Tr1 cells, which the study interpreted as alloantigen-induced clonal expansion.

A remark on this clonotype: Its cognate antigen has yet to be identified. Base-call qualities are not available, and no considerably larger clone is one nucleotide away.

Cut back by 3 bases and 4 bases, the V and J ends lie 9 bases apart. As encoded in the germline V gene (reference sequence), CDR1 is DFQATT while CDR2 is SNEGSKA. The CDR3 starts with the cysteine, ends with the phenylalanine, and has 12 residues. The sequence is cut down to CDR3 DNA, 36 bases in frame from base 1. TCRdb shows the sequencer as Illumina MiSeq. Through fastp at Q25 and MiXCR, TCRdb rebuilt clones from the public reads, retaining in-frame beta chains. When rows share a CDR3 protein, they turn into one entry using the most common DNA and genes. This sample gives 60,000 to 70,000 distinct CDR3 sequences in total; approximately 47% of them show up just once. The leading ten clones occupy about 2% of the sample.

Here the chain combines TRBV20-1 and TRBJ1-2; the D gene cannot be resolved reliably. Sequencing was done on a sample of cultured non-Tr1 T cells, either the whole culture or a sorted T cell fraction (not recorded which). In light of the paper, this sample's cell subset or site label describes: non-Tr1 population from the T-allo10 product. The receptor comes from a human donor in good health. The CDR3 loop reads CSASGAGYGYTF. The nucleotides read TGCAGTGCTAGCGGAGCGGGCTATGGCTACACCTTC.